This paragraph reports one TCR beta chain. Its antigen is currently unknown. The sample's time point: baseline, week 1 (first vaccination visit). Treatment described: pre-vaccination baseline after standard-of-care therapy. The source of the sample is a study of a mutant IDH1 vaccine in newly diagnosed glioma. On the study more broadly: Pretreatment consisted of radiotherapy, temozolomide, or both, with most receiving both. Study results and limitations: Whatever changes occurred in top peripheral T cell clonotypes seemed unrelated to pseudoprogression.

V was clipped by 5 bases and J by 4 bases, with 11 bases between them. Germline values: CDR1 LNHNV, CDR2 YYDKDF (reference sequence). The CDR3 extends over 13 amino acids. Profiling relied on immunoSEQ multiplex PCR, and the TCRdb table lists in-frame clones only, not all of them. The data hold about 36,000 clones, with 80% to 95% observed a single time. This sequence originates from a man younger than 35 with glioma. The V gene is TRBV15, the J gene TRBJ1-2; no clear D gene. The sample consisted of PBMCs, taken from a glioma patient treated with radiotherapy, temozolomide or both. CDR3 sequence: CATSQDGAYGYTF. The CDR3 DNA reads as TGTGCCACCAGCCAGGACGGAGCCTATGGCTACACCTTC.